This T cell receptor beta chain was found in a study of blood T cell repertoires in COVID-19 (TCRdb year 2020). The study in broad terms: Samples from collaborators originated in the United States, Italy and Spain and spanned both the acute and convalescent phases of COVID-19. The material from the prospective study consisted of cDNA or gDNA derived from T cells, B-cell-depleted T cells, or PBMCs. Deeply sampled blood TCRbeta repertoires from subjects exposed to, actively infected with, or recovered from COVID-19 were included in the dataset. The repertoires were released in a freely available public database meant as a resource for research on the immune response to SARS-CoV-2. Samples were obtained from the ongoing ImmuneRACE study (first 160 participants) and from approximately 1,200 subjects provided by 6 global collaborators. Sample metadata almost always included a de-identified subject ID, COVID-19 status, age in years and sex. Where available, HLA class I and class II types were taken from metadata supplied by the sample provider and were not determined by assay-based typing.

In the prospective study, participants were roughly 18 to 100 years old, resided in under 30 geographic areas of the United States, and were enrolled through a virtual design. In the prospective study, participants were assigned to cohorts based on the clinical history participants reported in a screening survey and a study questionnaire. Recovered participants in ImmuneRACE Cohort 3 were defined by two consecutive negative NP/OP PCR tests, clearance by a healthcare professional, or resolution of symptoms. In the prospective study, mobile phlebotomists collected whole blood, serum and a nasopharyngeal or oropharyngeal swab from each participant. Prospective study participants could optionally give additional blood draws and questionnaires over an approximately 2-month period. Prospective study blood samples were shipped either frozen or at room temperature before DNA extraction. Results the study describes overall, beyond this receptor: The quantity of clinical and demographic metadata differed by source and by participant and was supplied without curation.

Remarks on this clone: What this receptor recognizes is not known. The record has no base qualities; no much larger clone is one base away.

Deletion took 5 bases off V and 4 bases off J, with a span of 11 bases between the germline ends. Taken from the germline V gene, the CDR1 and CDR2 loops are MGHDK and SYGVNS. The cysteine opens and the phenylalanine closes a CDR3 of 13 amino acids. Only the CDR3 part of the read is kept: 39 bases, read in frame from the first base. TCRbeta CDR3 regions were amplified from genomic DNA by means of the immunoSEQ Assay, a bias-controlled multiplex PCR. Regarding the original processing steps: Nucleated cell counts per sample were estimated from amplification of reference gene primers within the assay. Sequence reads were collapsed and filtered to measure the absolute abundance of every unique TCRbeta CDR3 rearrangement. For each sample, productive Simpson clonality was calculated as the square root of Simpson's diversity index across productive rearrangements. TCRdb re-hosts the immuneACCESS table, in-frame sequences only. Its copies lack some clones; in the studies checked, an unresolved V gene accounts for under half of them, and the cause for the rest is not known. That table supplies the V and J calls and clone size; D and trimming were determined from the DNA. Recorded for this sample are some 490,000 clones; 75% to 90% of them occurred a single time. 6.5% to 8.5% of the sample is taken by the ten largest.

The TCR sequence derives from a woman in her fifties or sixties who had recovered from COVID-19. Sequencing was carried out using PBMCs or T cells enriched from blood (not recorded which). The receptor chain draws on TRBV25-1 and TRBJ1-1, with the D gene not clear enough to name. The DNA sequence is as follows: TGTGCCAGCAGTACAGAGCTGGGCACTGAAGCTTTCTTT. Its amino acids are CASSTELGTEAFF.